This is a list of T cell receptor beta chains from one sample in a study of blood T cell repertoires in COVID-19. Sequencing used immunoSEQ multiplex PCR; TCRdb keeps in-frame clones, though not all of them. The table has around 250,000 clones, 80% to 85% seen once. The sequencing sample was made of peripheral blood. The receptor source for this set is a man aged 45-60 years with active or convalescent COVID-19. Both conserved end residues are trimmed from each CDR3. Fields, in order: J gene, V gene, CDR3 protein.

j_gene: TRBJ1-2; v_gene: TRBV20-1; CDR3aa: SARLPGGYT
j_gene: TRBJ2-2; v_gene: TRBV7-2; CDR3aa: ASSLAAGLLTGELF
j_gene: TRBJ2-7; v_gene: TRBV24-1; CDR3aa: ATTPRGSDSYEQY
j_gene: TRBJ2-7; v_gene: TRBV12-3/TRBV12-4; CDR3aa: ASSPQAIEQY
j_gene: TRBJ1-3; v_gene: TRBV12-5; CDR3aa: ASALSGNTIY
j_gene: TRBJ1-2; v_gene: TRBV4-1; CDR3aa: ASSRDQDTQGARYGYT
j_gene: TRBJ1-2; v_gene: TRBV30; CDR3aa: AWSPGIRNYGYT
j_gene: TRBJ1-6; v_gene: TRBV5-1; CDR3aa: ASSLGTEFNSPLH
j_gene: TRBJ1-2; v_gene: TRBV6-6; CDR3aa: ASSPGQNYGYT
j_gene: TRBJ1-6; v_gene: TRBV5-1; CDR3aa: ASSPRQGENSPLH
j_gene: TRBJ1-2; v_gene: TRBV12-3/TRBV12-4; CDR3aa: ASSFERGGYT
j_gene: TRBJ2-2; v_gene: TRBV10-3; CDR3aa: AAQGSSTGELF
j_gene: TRBJ2-1; v_gene: TRBV3-1/TRBV3-2; CDR3aa: ASSPSRGFRSSSYNEQF
j_gene: TRBJ2-7; v_gene: TRBV11-2; CDR3aa: ASSLTGLEQY
j_gene: TRBJ1-4; v_gene: TRBV7-8; CDR3aa: ASSPGFRIRGYEKLF
j_gene: TRBJ2-1; v_gene: TRBV5-1; CDR3aa: ASSLDGGAGEQF
j_gene: TRBJ1-2; v_gene: TRBV9; CDR3aa: ASSVAGGSSNGYT
j_gene: TRBJ1-5; v_gene: TRBV28; CDR3aa: ASNTGMGNQPQH
j_gene: TRBJ1-4; v_gene: TRBV27; CDR3aa: ASSRSGTTTNEKLF
j_gene: TRBJ2-1; v_gene: TRBV7-2; CDR3aa: ASSLRTSGGPSSYNEQF
j_gene: TRBJ1-5; v_gene: TRBV7-2; CDR3aa: ASSLGVGGNQPQH
j_gene: TRBJ2-7; v_gene: TRBV11-2; CDR3aa: ASSLTGGGVS
j_gene: TRBJ1-1; v_gene: TRBV18; CDR3aa: ASSPRQGGTEAF
j_gene: TRBJ1-1; v_gene: TRBV7-2; CDR3aa: ASSFQAQGTEAF
j_gene: TRBJ1-5; v_gene: TRBV7-2; CDR3aa: ASSEELWNQPQH
j_gene: TRBJ1-4; v_gene: TRBV6-2/TRBV6-3; CDR3aa: ASSRGSGGQRKLF
j_gene: TRBJ2-5; v_gene: TRBV19; CDR3aa: ATLGTAQETQY
j_gene: TRBJ1-1; v_gene: TRBV18; CDR3aa: ASSPNGQGANTEAF
j_gene: TRBJ2-4; v_gene: TRBV5-6; CDR3aa: AKVGGVNIQY
j_gene: TRBJ2-2; v_gene: TRBV21-1; CDR3aa: ASLGQYTGELF
j_gene: TRBJ1-6; v_gene: TRBV18; CDR3aa: ASSPKTGSASPLH
j_gene: TRBJ2-2; v_gene: TRBV13; CDR3aa: ASSFLDRGQNTGELF
j_gene: TRBJ1-1; v_gene: TRBV11-2; CDR3aa: ASSLEIANTEAF
j_gene: TRBJ2-6; v_gene: TRBV25-1; CDR3aa: ASSQGQGSSGANVLT
j_gene: TRBJ1-4; v_gene: TRBV7-9; CDR3aa: ASSPRQGPATNEKLF
j_gene: TRBJ2-7; v_gene: TRBV2; CDR3aa: ASTTGFDEQY
j_gene: TRBJ1-1; v_gene: TRBV6-5; CDR3aa: ASYRATEAF
j_gene: TRBJ1-1; v_gene: TRBV5-1; CDR3aa: ASRSGGTEVAEAF
j_gene: TRBJ2-7; v_gene: TRBV5-1; CDR3aa: ASSLPTEVREQY
j_gene: TRBJ1-5; v_gene: TRBV27; CDR3aa: ASSPPGVNQPQH
j_gene: TRBJ2-3; v_gene: TRBV3-1/TRBV3-2; CDR3aa: ASSQTGSAITDTQY
j_gene: TRBJ1-4; v_gene: TRBV7-6; CDR3aa: ASSFQATNEKLF
j_gene: TRBJ1-4; v_gene: TRBV7-2; CDR3aa: ASSPHPRVGIGVELF